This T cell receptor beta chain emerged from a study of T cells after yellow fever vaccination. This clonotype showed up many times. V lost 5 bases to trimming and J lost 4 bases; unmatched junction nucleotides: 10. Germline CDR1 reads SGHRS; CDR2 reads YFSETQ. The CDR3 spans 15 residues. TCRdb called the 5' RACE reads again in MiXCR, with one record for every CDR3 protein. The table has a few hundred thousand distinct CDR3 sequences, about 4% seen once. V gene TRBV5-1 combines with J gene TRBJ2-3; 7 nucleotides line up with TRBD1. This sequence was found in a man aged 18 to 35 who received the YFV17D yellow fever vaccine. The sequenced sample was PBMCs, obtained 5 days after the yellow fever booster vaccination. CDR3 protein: CASRRRTGDADTQYF. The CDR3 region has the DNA TGCGCCAGCAGGCGCCGAACAGGGGATGCAGATACGCAGTATTTT.